The 10 T cell receptor beta chains listed next were all sequenced from one sample in a study of Graves' ophthalmopathy and Graves' hyperthyroidism. The authors amplified TCR beta CDR3 regions, and they did so from RNA transcripts for repertoire sequencing. The first round was an RT-PCR with HTBI primers, and the second round was a multiplex PCR. TCRdb used MiXCR to reprocess the multiplex PCR reads, holding one entry per CDR3 protein. This sample has about 390,000 distinct CDR3 sequences, with 17% found just once. Specimen: peripheral blood. The receptors originated from an adult woman with stable Graves' hyperthyroidism.

This clonotype has ten or more counts. This chain uses TRBV7-8 with TRBJ2-2; D possibly corresponds to TRBD2 (5 bases). The V gene lost 5 bases and the J gene lost 3 bases, with 16 bases spanning the gap. There are 16 residues in the CDR3. Per the germline V gene, CDR1 is SGHVS and CDR2 is FQNEAQ. CDR3 loop: CASSPRLGADTGELFF. In DNA form, the CDR3 reads TGTGCCAGCAGCCCCCGGTTGGGAGCGGACACCGGGGAGCTGTTTTTT.

Ten or more counts support this clonotype. V and J are TRBV11-2 and TRBJ1-2, with D uncertain. The germline V gene encodes CDR1 SGHAT and CDR2 FQNNGV. The CDR3 contains 14 residues. V was clipped by 1 base and J by 6 bases, with 12 bases between them. CDR3 amino acids: CASSLASGFDGYTF. CDR3 in DNA: TGTGCCAGCAGCTTAGCCTCAGGTTTCGATGGCTACACCTTC.

This chain joins TRBV12-3 or TRBV12-4 and TRBJ1-2; perhaps TRBD1 as D (6 bases). CDR3 length: 13 amino acids. V was shortened by 4 bases and J by 8 bases, with 14 bases between the two germline ends. The CDR3 coding sequence is TGTGCCAGCAGTTCGGCAGGGGTGGGCGGCTACACCTTC. Protein product: CASSSAGVGGYTF.

The V and J genes are TRBV28 and TRBJ2-5, with TRBD2 matching 7 bases. The germline gives CDR1 MDHEN, CDR2 SYDVKM. The CDR3 has 13 amino acids. V was pared by 6 bases and J by 5 bases, with 6 bases of the junction left unmatched. The CDR3 nucleotides are TGTGCCAGCAGGACGGGGGGAGGGGAGACCCAGTACTTC. Translated, it gives CASRTGGGETQYF.

In its sample, this clonotype was seen many times. V usage is TRBV24-1 and J usage is TRBJ2-5, with no clear D. The CDR3 contains 14 residues. V lost 1 base to trimming and J lost 5 bases, with 10 bases between them. Germline lookup yields CDR1 KGHDR and CDR2 SFDVKD. As DNA, the CDR3 is TGTGCCACCAGTGATTTCCAGCTCGGGGAGACCCAGTACTTC. Translated, it gives CATSDFQLGETQYF.

The chain carries TRBV6-5 and TRBJ1-1; D ambiguous. CDR3 length equals 15 residues. V lost 2 bases, J lost 1 base, and 11 bases lay in between. Germline values: CDR1 MNHEY, CDR2 SVGAGI. The CDR3 coding sequence is TGTGCCAGCAGTTACCTGGTCTCCCCGAACACTGAAGCTTTCTTT. Its protein product is CASSYLVSPNTEAFF.

This clonotype was observed many times. This chain links TRBV30 with TRBJ1-2; TRBD1 matches at 9 bases. The CDR3 runs 15 residues. The V gene end was trimmed by 5 bases and the J gene end by 5 bases; junction bases not matched to a gene: 12. CDR1 GTSNPN and CDR2 SVGIG come from the germline V gene (reference sequence). The CDR3 region is CAWYRDRAKTYGYTF. The CDR3 nucleotides are TGTGCCTGGTACCGGGACAGGGCGAAAACGTATGGCTACACCTTC.

This clonotype was detected ten times or more. CDR3 residues: CSGLRGAQETQYF. DNA for the CDR3: TGCAGTGGGCTTCGGGGGGCCCAAGAGACCCAGTACTTC. The chain couples TRBV20-1 to TRBJ2-5, with a weak D call TRBD2 (7 bases). Between the trimmed V and J ends, which lost 7 bases and 1 base, there was a span of 13 bases. This CDR3 spans 13 amino acids. Germline loops: CDR1 DFQATT, CDR2 SNEGSKA (reference sequence).

In this sample, this clonotype turned up many times. V usage is TRBV29-1 and J usage is TRBJ2-7; TRBD2 aligns across 9 bases. Losses at the gene ends were 6 bases for V and 3 bases for J; bases not matched to a gene: 9. Germline CDR1 and CDR2: SQVTM and ANQGSEA. This CDR3 region has 14 residues. The CDR3 here is CSVAGGPPGYEQYF. For the CDR3, the DNA is TGCAGCGTAGCGGGAGGACCGCCGGGCTACGAGCAGTACTTC.

With regard to this clonotype: This may be a read error: a much more frequent sequence differs by one nucleotide. V is TRBV11-2 and J is TRBJ1-1; 9 bases are a match to TRBD1. CDR1 SGHAT and CDR2 FQNNGV come from the germline V gene. The junction had 9 bases not matched to a gene; V was cut back by 6 bases and J by 4 bases. The CDR3 contains 15 residues. CDR3 amino acids: CASRAYRGRFTEAFF. The DNA for the CDR3 is TGTGCCAGCAGGGCGTACAGGGGGCGCTTCACTGAAGCTTTCTTT.